The rows below give T cell receptor beta chains drawn from one sample of a study of blood T cell repertoires in COVID-19. Method: immunoSEQ multiplex PCR; TCRdb's copy keeps in-frame clones and lacks some. Of some 180,000 clones listed, 90% were seen once; the top ten hold about 0.59%. Sample: peripheral blood. Every receptor here comes from a middle-aged man with acute or convalescent COVID-19. Each CDR3 is given with its conserved first and last residue. D genes are given only for firm matches. Clone size is shown for a subset of rows, as once, few, many or a class of expanded clone.

d_gene | abundance | j_gene | v_gene | CDR3aa | CDR3nt
- | - | TRBJ2-4 | TRBV28 | CASSHQGSGKNIQYF | TGTGCCAGCAGTCACCAGGGTTCTGGAAAAAACATTCAGTACTTC
TRBD1 | - | TRBJ1-5 | TRBV19 | CASSAYQGVGQPQHF | TGTGCCAGTAGTGCCTACCAGGGGGTAGGTCAGCCCCAGCATTTT
- | - | TRBJ1-3 | TRBV27 | CASSLRGSSGNTIYF | TGTGCCAGCAGTTTACGGGGGAGCTCTGGAAACACCATATATTTT
TRBD1 | - | TRBJ2-1 | TRBV4-3 | CASSETPGDSSYNEQFF | TGCGCCAGCAGCGAAACTCCCGGGGACAGTTCCTACAATGAGCAGTTCTTC
TRBD1 | - | TRBJ1-5 | TRBV19 | CASSIGDSHQPQHF | TGTGCCAGTAGTATTGGGGACAGCCATCAGCCCCAGCATTTT
- | - | TRBJ1-2 | TRBV7-3 | CASSPRQGAGYTF | TGTGCCAGCAGCCCGCGGCAGGGCGCGGGCTACACCTTC
- | - | TRBJ1-1 | TRBV29-1 | CSVDEGGSTEAFF | TGCAGCGTTGATGAGGGGGGGAGCACTGAAGCTTTCTTT
- | - | TRBJ1-1 | TRBV2 | CASSEGGVRAFF | TGTGCCAGCAGTGAGGGGGGGGTTCGGGCTTTCTTT
TRBD2 | - | TRBJ2-1 | TRBV19 | CASSPGLAGGPGDEQFF | TGTGCCAGTAGCCCGGGACTAGCGGGGGGGCCGGGCGATGAGCAGTTCTTC
- | few | TRBJ1-2 | TRBV7-9 | CASSGPLNPYGYTF | TGTGCCAGCAGCGGGCCCCTAAACCCATATGGCTACACCTTC
TRBD2 | - | TRBJ2-3 | TRBV24-1 | CATSDLREAGGPDTQYF | TGTGCCACCAGTGATTTGAGAGAAGCGGGAGGACCAGATACGCAGTATTTT
- | - | TRBJ1-5 | TRBV5-8 | CASSLRGHSNQPQHF | TGTGCCAGCAGCTTGAGGGGACATAGCAATCAGCCCCAGCATTTT
TRBD1 | - | TRBJ1-6 | TRBV7-2 | CASSLALGTGMDTDNSPLHF | TGTGCCAGCAGCTTAGCGTTAGGGACAGGGATGGATACGGATAATTCACCCCTCCACTTT
- | - | TRBJ2-3 | TRBV7-8 | CASSLVPSTDTQYF | TGTGCCAGCAGCTTAGTTCCGAGCACAGATACGCAGTATTTT
- | - | TRBJ2-1 | TRBV4-2 | CASSQGVTSSYNEQFF | TGTGCCAGCAGCCAAGGTGTGACTAGCTCCTACAATGAGCAGTTCTTC
- | - | TRBJ2-2 | TRBV6-5 | CASRKQGNTGELFF | TGTGCCAGCAGGAAACAGGGGAACACCGGGGAGCTGTTTTTT
- | - | TRBJ1-5 | TRBV19 | CASSILRERNQPQHF | TGTGCCAGTAGTATACTCCGGGAGAGGAATCAGCCCCAGCATTTT
- | - | TRBJ1-5 | TRBV24-1 | CATSDAIEYF | TGTGCCACCAGTGACGCAATCGAGTATTTT
- | - | TRBJ2-7 | TRBV27 | CASSTHKVTGEQYF | TGTGCCAGCAGTACTCATAAGGTGACGGGGGAGCAGTACTTC
TRBD1 | once | TRBJ2-7 | TRBV28 | CASRWGQNEQYF | TGTGCCAGCAGATGGGGACAGAACGAGCAGTACTTC
TRBD2 | - | TRBJ2-2 | TRBV10-1 | CASGTRTSGVGELFF | TGCGCCAGCGGAACCAGGACTAGTGGGGTCGGGGAGCTGTTTTTT
- | - | TRBJ1-2 | TRBV27 | CASRPTPNYGYTF | TGTGCCAGCAGACCGACACCTAACTATGGCTACACCTTC
TRBD1 | once | TRBJ1-5 | TRBV27 | CASSLSEGAHQPQHF | TGTGCCAGCAGTTTATCGGAGGGGGCGCATCAGCCCCAGCATTTT
- | - | TRBJ1-4 | TRBV5-8 | CASSLFSATNEKLFF | TGTGCCAGCAGCTTGTTCAGCGCAACTAATGAAAAACTGTTTTTT
- | - | TRBJ2-3 | TRBV24-1 | CATSEAEGWGTDTQYF | TGTGCCACCAGTGAAGCTGAGGGATGGGGCACAGATACGCAGTATTTT
TRBD2 | once | TRBJ2-1 | TRBV12-3/TRBV12-4 | CASSLGTSGSLFF | TGTGCCAGCAGTTTAGGGACCAGCGGGAGCCTGTTCTTC
TRBD2 | once | TRBJ2-1 | TRBV2 | CASSTSGYQSSYNEQFF | TGTGCCAGCTCGACTAGCGGATATCAAAGCTCCTACAATGAGCAGTTCTTC
TRBD2 | - | TRBJ2-2 | TRBV24-1 | CATSEVAGVTGELFF | TGTGCCACCAGTGAGGTAGCGGGAGTCACCGGGGAGCTGTTTTTT
TRBD2 | - | TRBJ2-5 | TRBV19 | CASSIMASGGETQYF | TGTGCCAGTAGTATTATGGCTAGCGGGGGCGAGACCCAGTACTTC
TRBD1 | once | TRBJ2-3 | TRBV2 | CASSEDRGRKSYF | TGTGCCAGCAGTGAAGACAGGGGGCGCAAGTCGTATTTT
TRBD2 | - | TRBJ2-5 | TRBV19 | CASSIARRGGRETQYF | TGTGCCAGTAGTATAGCACGGCGGGGGGGCCGAGAGACCCAGTACTTC
- | - | TRBJ1-5 | TRBV2 | CASSDLNQPQHF | TGTGCCAGCAGTGATCTCAATCAGCCCCAGCATTTT
- | - | TRBJ2-5 | TRBV19 | CASSIHTRETQYF | TGTGCCAGTAGTATTCATACCCGGGAGACCCAGTACTTC
- | - | TRBJ2-6 | TRBV6-1 | CASSEPQGWTNVLTF | TGTGCCAGCAGTGAACCGCAGGGATGGACCAACGTCCTGACTTTC
- | once | TRBJ1-5 | TRBV10-3 | CAISESNGLPRPQHF | TGTGCCATCAGTGAGTCGAACGGGTTGCCGAGGCCCCAGCATTTT
- | - | TRBJ1-2 | TRBV18 | CASSPSSQSLLYGYTF | TGTGCCAGCTCACCATCTTCACAGTCCCTTCTCTATGGCTACACCTTC
- | - | TRBJ1-6 | TRBV28 | CASSHAAGELYNSPLHF | TGTGCCAGCAGCCACGCGGCAGGGGAGCTTTATAATTCACCCCTCCACTTT
- | - | TRBJ1-2 | TRBV5-8 | CALGTRVYGYTF | TGTGCCCTCGGAACACGGGTTTATGGCTACACCTTC
TRBD2 | - | TRBJ2-3 | TRBV4-2 | CASSPIAGGENTDTQYF | TGTGCCAGCAGCCCCATCGCCGGGGGGGAAAACACAGATACGCAGTATTTT
- | - | TRBJ2-5 | TRBV28 | CASSIRLLHQETQYF | TGTGCCAGCAGTATCAGGCTCCTCCACCAAGAGACCCAGTACTTC
TRBD1 | - | TRBJ1-2 | TRBV7-2 | CASSPRTGGAFLGYTF | TGTGCCAGCAGCCCCCGGACAGGGGGCGCCTTCCTTGGCTACACCTTC
- | - | TRBJ1-2 | TRBV28 | CASSPRDTSYGYTF | TGTGCCAGCAGTCCCCGGGACACTTCCTATGGCTACACCTTC
- | - | TRBJ2-7 | TRBV9 | CASSPRNGAGYEQYF | TGTGCCAGCAGCCCCAGGAATGGGGCCGGGTACGAGCAGTACTTC
- | - | TRBJ2-3 | TRBV29-1 | CSVEEIYILTDTQYF | TGCAGCGTTGAAGAGATCTATATACTCACAGATACGCAGTATTTT
TRBD1 | - | TRBJ1-1 | TRBV7-3 | CASRIRQGSTEAFF | TGTGCCAGCAGAATAAGACAGGGCAGCACTGAAGCTTTCTTT
TRBD2 | - | TRBJ2-1 | TRBV9 | CASNRDPRAGEAEQFF | TGTGCCAGCAATAGGGATCCCCGAGCGGGAGAAGCTGAGCAGTTCTTC
TRBD2 | once | TRBJ2-1 | TRBV5-1 | CASSDRTSYYNEQFF | TGCGCCAGCAGCGATAGGACTAGTTACTACAATGAGCAGTTCTTC
TRBD1 | - | TRBJ2-5 | TRBV7-9 | CASSRGQSLETQYF | TGTGCCAGCAGCCGGGGACAGTCCTTAGAGACCCAGTACTTC
- | - | TRBJ1-1 | TRBV18 | CASSPRGGFDTEAFF | TGTGCCAGCTCACCCAGGGGAGGGTTCGACACTGAAGCTTTCTTT
- | - | TRBJ2-7 | TRBV7-9 | CASSLTEPNEYEQYF | TGTGCCAGCAGCTTAACTGAACCTAACGAATACGAGCAGTACTTC
- | - | TRBJ1-1 | TRBV19 | CASSMGGMNTEAFF | TGTGCCAGTAGTATGGGGGGAATGAACACTGAAGCTTTCTTT
- | - | TRBJ1-1 | TRBV6-5 | CASSYSLGPEAFF | TGTGCCAGCAGTTACTCCCTGGGCCCTGAAGCTTTCTTT